These 12 T cell receptor beta chains came from one sample sequenced in a study of CD8+ T cells in alopecia areata. Following RNA extraction, reverse transcription yielded cDNA that acted as the sequencing template. TCRdb's table, derived via immunoSEQ multiplex PCR, lists solely in-frame clones and lacks some. The table includes under 70,000 clones, around 96% detected once. The source material was CD8+ T cells sorted from blood, sampled at week 0. The receptors come from a human donor with alopecia areata.

The chain couples TRBV19 to TRBJ1-1; 7 bases line up with TRBD1. J lost 5 bases, V lost 6 bases, and 6 bases had no gene match. In germline, CDR1 is LNHDA, CDR2 SQIVND (reference sequence). This CDR3 region has 13 residues. This CDR3 reads CASRPGGGTEAFF. The CDR3 DNA sequence: TGTGCCAGTAGGCCAGGGGGGGGGACTGAAGCTTTCTTT. Variable domain in full (rest from reference TRBV19 and TRBJ1-1): DGGITQSPKYLFRKEGQNVTLSCEQNLNHDAMYWYRQDPGQGLRLIYYSQIVNDFQKGDIAEGYSVSREKKESFPLTVTSAQKNPTAFYLCASRPGGGTEAFFGQGTRLTVV.

V is TRBV12-5 and J is TRBJ2-7; 9 bases agree with TRBD2. The CDR3 sequence is 18 residues long. V gave up 3 bases and J gave up 5 bases; unmatched junction bases: 17. The germline CDR1 and CDR2 sequences are LGHNT and FRNRAP. CDR3 in amino acids: CASGFDTSYGAGGHEQYF. The CDR3 DNA reads TGTGCTAGTGGTTTCGACACAAGTTATGGAGCGGGGGGTCACGAGCAGTACTTC.

The J gene is TRBJ2-1, the V gene TRBV7-2; 7 bases align to TRBD2. The CDR3 has 13 amino acids. The J segment lost 6 bases and the V segment lost 6 bases, leaving 5 bases of the junction unmatched. In germline, CDR1 is SGHTA, CDR2 FQGNSA. The CDR3 protein is CASSKAGTNEQFF. CDR3 DNA: TGTGCCAGCAGTAAAGCGGGGACCAATGAGCAGTTCTTC.

The chain has TRBV6-5 and TRBJ2-1; D gene unclear. Trimming took 5 bases from V and 2 from J, leaving 13 bases between them. This CDR3 has 15 amino acids. CDR1 MNHEY and CDR2 SVGAGI come from the germline V gene. The CDR3 coding sequence is TGTGCCAGCAGTCATGGTATCGCCGCCTACAATGAGCAGTTCTTC. The encoded protein is CASSHGIAAYNEQFF.

The chain is built from TRBV7-2 and TRBJ2-7; 8 bases fit TRBD2. The trim removed 3 bases at V and 4 bases at J, leaving 5 bases unmatched. The CDR3 covers 14 residues. Germline CDR1 is SGHTA and CDR2 is FQGNSA. The CDR3, as DNA: TGTGCCAGCAGCTTTTACGCGGGGGGATACGAGCAGTACTTC. It yields the protein CASSFYAGGYEQYF.

The rearrangement joins TRBV2 to TRBJ2-7; possibly TRBD1 for D (5 bases). The CDR3 length is 12 residues. Trimming shortened V by 6 bases and J by 5 bases, and 11 bases separated the two germline ends. The germline gives CDR1 SNHLY, CDR2 FYNNEI. CDR3 residues: CASSEPGNEQYF. In DNA form, the CDR3 reads TGTGCCAGCAGCGAACCAGGGAACGAGCAGTACTTC.

This clone came up once. The rearrangement joins TRBV15 to TRBJ2-7; D not certain. This CDR3 spans 15 amino acids. Between the trimmed V and J ends, which lost 5 bases and 0 bases, there was a span of 14 bases. The germline gives CDR1 LNHNV, CDR2 YYDKDF (reference sequence). This chain's CDR3 is CATSVRDESSYEQYF. CDR3 coding DNA: TGTGCCACCAGCGTACGTGACGAGAGCTCCTACGAGCAGTACTTC.

The chain links TRBV2 to TRBJ1-1; TRBD1 aligns across 7 bases. This CDR3 is built from 16 residues. Germline CDR1 reads SNHLY; CDR2 reads FYNNEI. V shed 5 bases and J 3 bases; nucleotides not matched to a gene: 12. CDR3 sequence: CASSSPHRGTDTEAFF. The CDR3 DNA is TGTGCCAGCAGTTCCCCCCACAGGGGTACGGACACTGAAGCTTTCTTT.

The chain has TRBV2 and TRBJ2-5, with 10 bases that match TRBD2. With 7 bases clipped from V and 5 bases from J, the junction kept 13 bases outside the gene matches. The CDR3 extends over 16 amino acids. Germline values: CDR1 SNHLY, CDR2 FYNNEI. The CDR3 sequence: CASIPSGGSMGETQYF. The DNA of the CDR3 is TGTGCCAGCATACCTAGCGGGGGTTCCATGGGGGAGACCCAGTACTTC.

This clone is a singleton in its sample. The chain couples TRBV15 to TRBJ1-2; no firm D call. The CDR3 loop spans 15 amino acids. Per germline, CDR1 LNHNV and CDR2 YYDKDF (reference sequence). Trimming removed 0 bases from V and 8 bases from J, with 16 bases in between. The CDR3 region is CATSRDGQATQGYTF. DNA for the CDR3: TGTGCCACCAGCAGAGATGGGCAGGCCACCCAAGGCTACACCTTC.

The V call is TRBV30, the J call TRBJ2-2, with 8 bases fitting TRBD1. The length of the CDR3 is 15 residues. Trimming cost V 0 bases and J 4 bases; bases outside gene matches: 4. The germline V gene has CDR1 GTSNPN and CDR2 SVGIG (reference sequence). The CDR3 spells CAWSVRTGTTGELFF. The CDR3 coding sequence is TGTGCCTGGAGTGTTAGGACAGGGACCACCGGGGAGCTGTTTTTT.

V usage is TRBV5-1 and J usage is TRBJ1-1; 10 nucleotides align to TRBD1. This CDR3 is 16 amino acids long. CDR1 is SGHRS and CDR2 is YFSETQ in the germline V gene. Losses at the gene ends were 4 bases for V and 3 bases for J; bases not matched to a gene: 9. Here the CDR3 reads CASSDLDRGWYTEAFF. CDR3 nucleotides: TGCGCCAGCAGCGACCTGGACAGGGGGTGGTACACTGAAGCTTTCTTT.